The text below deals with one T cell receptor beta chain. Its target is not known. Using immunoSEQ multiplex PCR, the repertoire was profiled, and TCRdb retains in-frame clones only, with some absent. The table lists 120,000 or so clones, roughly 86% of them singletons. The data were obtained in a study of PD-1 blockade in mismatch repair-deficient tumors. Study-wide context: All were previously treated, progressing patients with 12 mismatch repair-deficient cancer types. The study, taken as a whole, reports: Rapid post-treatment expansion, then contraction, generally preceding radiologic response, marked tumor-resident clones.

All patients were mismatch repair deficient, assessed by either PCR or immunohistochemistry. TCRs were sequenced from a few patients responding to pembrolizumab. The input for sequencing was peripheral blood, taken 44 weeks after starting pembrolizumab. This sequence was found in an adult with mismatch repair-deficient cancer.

In DNA, the CDR3 is TGTGCCAGCAGCTCCCCGGATTACTCCTACGAGCAGTACTTC. Translated: CASSSPDYSYEQYF. The J gene is TRBJ2-7, the V gene TRBV11-2, with D hard to call. The CDR3 has 14 amino acids. Germline V gene lookup returns CDR1 SGHAT and CDR2 FQNNGV. Trimming pared 4 bases from V and 0 bases from J, leaving 10 bases between.